This TCR beta chain came from a study of T cell responses to AZD1222 COVID-19 vaccine. Sequencing used immunoSEQ multiplex PCR; TCRdb keeps in-frame clones, though not all of them. This table holds more than 150,000 clones, more than 75% found once. CDR3 size: 13 residues. CDR1 and CDR2 from the germline V gene are SGHRS and YFSETQ. The ends were cut back, 0 bases at V and 5 bases at J, with 8 bases in the middle. The sequence derives from an adult who received the AZD1222 COVID-19 vaccine. Here the sequenced sample was peripheral blood, taken 28 days after the second AZD1222 dose. This chain links TRBV5-1 with TRBJ2-5, with D hard to call. CDR3 in DNA: TGCGCCAGCAGCTTGGGCAGTGGGGAGACCCAGTACTTC. Its protein is CASSLGSGETQYF.